This TCR beta chain is drawn from a study of shared clonotypes between healthy human individuals. Remarks on this clone: Its antigen is unknown.

CDR1 is SGHTA and CDR2 is FQGTGA in the germline V gene. The CDR3 length is 15 residues. V gave up 3 bases and J gave up 2 bases; unmatched junction bases: 6. Overall study results and limits: Sequencing depth was predicted to influence how clonotypes are shared among donors. Sample collection involved blood only; tissue repertoires are likely different.

Some clones are missing from TCRdb's copy, which holds only in-frame ones; the method was immunoSEQ multiplex PCR. This sample has about 2.3 million clones, with just over 90% found just once. The material sequenced was naive CD4+ T cells from PBMCs. Subset reported: CD45RA+ positively selected. The TCR comes from a man aged 18-30 years in good health. Some clones in this sample may be carry-over from other donors' samples. The chain is built from TRBV7-3 and TRBJ2-7; 8 positions match TRBD2. The CDR3 loop reads CASSLNPGLAYEQYF. CDR3 nucleotides: TGTGCCAGCAGCTTGAATCCGGGACTAGCCTACGAGCAGTACTTC.